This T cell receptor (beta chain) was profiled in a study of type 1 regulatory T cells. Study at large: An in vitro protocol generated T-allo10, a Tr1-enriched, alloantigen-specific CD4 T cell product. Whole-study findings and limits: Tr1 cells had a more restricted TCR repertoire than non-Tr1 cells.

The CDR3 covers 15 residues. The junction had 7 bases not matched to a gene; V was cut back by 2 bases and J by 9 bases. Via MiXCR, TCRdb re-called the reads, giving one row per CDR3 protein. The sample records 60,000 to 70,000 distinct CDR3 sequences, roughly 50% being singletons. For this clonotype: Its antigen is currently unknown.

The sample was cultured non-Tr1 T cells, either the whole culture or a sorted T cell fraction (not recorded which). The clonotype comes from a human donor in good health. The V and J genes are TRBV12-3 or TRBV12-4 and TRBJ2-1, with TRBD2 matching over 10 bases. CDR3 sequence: CASSLTAGGPGEQFF. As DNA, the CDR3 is TGTGCCAGCAGTTTAACAGCGGGGGGGCCTGGTGAGCAGTTCTTC.